The rows below give T cell receptor beta chains drawn from one sample of a study of T-cell reconstitution after alpha-beta-depleted transplantation in children. TCRdb re-called the PCR reads with MiXCR, one entry per CDR3 protein. The sample lists over 200,000 distinct CDR3 sequences; about 8.7% were seen once. The starting material was PBMCs, mostly from graft donor cells, obtained 360 days after TCRalphabeta/CD19-depleted stem cell transplant. These receptors all stem from a male patient aged 2-15 years who had a stem cell transplant for acute myeloid leukemia, so the T cells may come from the graft donor. Each CDR3 is given with its conserved first and last residue. The D gene is left open where the match is weak. Not all rows give a size; the values are once, few, many and, for expanded clones, a class.

TRBV5-1,TRBJ2-3,few,NA,TGCGCCAGCAGCTTGGCCCAGGATGGGGATACGCAGTATTTT,CASSLAQDGDTQYF
TRBV9,TRBJ2-4,many,NA,TGTGCCAGCAGCCCCCAGGGGGGCAAAAACATTCAGTACTTC,CASSPQGGKNIQYF
TRBV7-6,TRBJ1-5,many,TRBD1,TGTGCCAGCAGCTTAGAACAGGGGAATCAGCCCCAGCATTTT,CASSLEQGNQPQHF
TRBV12-3/TRBV12-4,TRBJ2-2,NA,NA,TGTGCCAGCAGTTTTTCTCCGGGCGACTTCCCGAACACCGGGGAGCTGTTTTTT,CASSFSPGDFPNTGELFF
TRBV2,TRBJ2-5,many,TRBD2,TGTGCCAGCACGGGACTAGGACAAGAGACCCAGTACTTC,CASTGLGQETQYF
TRBV6-1,TRBJ2-5,NA,NA,TGTGCCAGCAGTGGGCCAGCCCAAGAGACCCAGTACTTC,CASSGPAQETQYF
TRBV5-5,TRBJ2-3,many,TRBD2,TGTGCCAGCAGCTTGATCCGGGAGGGGTTGAGCACAGATACGCAGTATTTT,CASSLIREGLSTDTQYF
TRBV20-1,TRBJ2-1,many,NA,TGCAGTGCTAGCTACCTTACCAGATCAGAGGGTGAGCAGTTCTTC,CSASYLTRSEGEQFF
TRBV4-1,TRBJ2-5,few,NA,TGCGCCAGCAGCCCCGGTGGTAGCTCCACGGGAGAGACCCAGTACTTC,CASSPGGSSTGETQYF
TRBV2,TRBJ1-2,many,NA,TGTGCCAGCAGCCCAGACGGACAGTGGGACGGCTACACCTTC,CASSPDGQWDGYTF
TRBV29-1,TRBJ2-3,few,TRBD1,TGCAGCGTGAACAGGGGGCAGGCAGATACGCAGTATTTT,CSVNRGQADTQYF
TRBV12-3/TRBV12-4,TRBJ1-2,many,NA,TGTGCCAGCAGTTCGGCAGACTATGGCTACACCTTC,CASSSADYGYTF
TRBV7-3,TRBJ2-1,few,TRBD1,TGTGCCAGCAGCCACCCCGGGACAGGGGTAGGCAATGAGCAGTTCTTC,CASSHPGTGVGNEQFF
TRBV3-1,TRBJ2-3,few,TRBD2,TGTGCCAGCAGCCAAGATAGCGGGAGGTACACAGATACGCAGTATTTT,CASSQDSGRYTDTQYF
TRBV5-5,TRBJ1-1,NA,NA,TGTGCCAGCAGCTTGCGCTCATTATTCATTAACACTGAAGCTTTCTTT,CASSLRSLFINTEAFF